This paragraph covers one T cell receptor (beta chain) sequence. As yet, its antigen is unknown. Germline assignment: CDR1 SGHNT and CDR2 YYREEE (reference sequence). This CDR3 is built from 15 residues. J was trimmed by 6 bases and V by 0 bases; bases with no gene match: 9. Use of 60 Vbeta and 13 Jbeta primers characterized the PCR. Generated by immunoSEQ multiplex PCR, the TCRdb table keeps only in-frame clones and is missing some. The sample records fewer than 200,000 clones, around 72% being singletons. When sampled, the donors appeared nominally healthy, though they likely had unrecorded immune exposures. This entry comes from a study of cytomegalovirus exposure and HLA in healthy donors. The study's findings and limits: Later on, a genetic analysis was performed. It linked a missense variant in DCLRE1C with V- and J-gene trimming of TCR beta. Most likely, a cluster of highly shared sequence variants arose as a sequencing artifact.

This clonotype was sampled from a man between 18 and 29 years old in good health and CMV-seronegative. This chain links TRBV5-4 with TRBJ2-7, with TRBD1 matching 7 bases. The sample was PBMCs. The CDR3 bases are TGTGCCAGCAGCTTGGCGACAGGGATGGGGTCCGAGCAGTACTTC. It is translated as CASSLATGMGSEQYF.